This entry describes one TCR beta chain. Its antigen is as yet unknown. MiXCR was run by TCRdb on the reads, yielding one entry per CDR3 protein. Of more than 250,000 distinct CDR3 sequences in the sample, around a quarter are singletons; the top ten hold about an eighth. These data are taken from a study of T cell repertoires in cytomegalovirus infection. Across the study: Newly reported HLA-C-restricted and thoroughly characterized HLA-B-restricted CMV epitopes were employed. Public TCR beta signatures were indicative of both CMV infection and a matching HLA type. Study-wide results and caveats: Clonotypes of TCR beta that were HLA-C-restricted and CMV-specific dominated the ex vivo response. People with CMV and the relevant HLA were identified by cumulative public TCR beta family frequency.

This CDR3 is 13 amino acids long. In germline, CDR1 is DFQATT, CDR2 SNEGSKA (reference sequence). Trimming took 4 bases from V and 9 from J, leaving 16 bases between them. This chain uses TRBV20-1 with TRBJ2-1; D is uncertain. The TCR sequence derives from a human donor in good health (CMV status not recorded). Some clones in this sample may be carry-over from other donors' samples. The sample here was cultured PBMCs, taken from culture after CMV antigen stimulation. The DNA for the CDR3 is TGCAGTGCTATTCAGGTTTTAACGGGTGAGCAGTTCTTC. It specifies CSAIQVLTGEQFF.